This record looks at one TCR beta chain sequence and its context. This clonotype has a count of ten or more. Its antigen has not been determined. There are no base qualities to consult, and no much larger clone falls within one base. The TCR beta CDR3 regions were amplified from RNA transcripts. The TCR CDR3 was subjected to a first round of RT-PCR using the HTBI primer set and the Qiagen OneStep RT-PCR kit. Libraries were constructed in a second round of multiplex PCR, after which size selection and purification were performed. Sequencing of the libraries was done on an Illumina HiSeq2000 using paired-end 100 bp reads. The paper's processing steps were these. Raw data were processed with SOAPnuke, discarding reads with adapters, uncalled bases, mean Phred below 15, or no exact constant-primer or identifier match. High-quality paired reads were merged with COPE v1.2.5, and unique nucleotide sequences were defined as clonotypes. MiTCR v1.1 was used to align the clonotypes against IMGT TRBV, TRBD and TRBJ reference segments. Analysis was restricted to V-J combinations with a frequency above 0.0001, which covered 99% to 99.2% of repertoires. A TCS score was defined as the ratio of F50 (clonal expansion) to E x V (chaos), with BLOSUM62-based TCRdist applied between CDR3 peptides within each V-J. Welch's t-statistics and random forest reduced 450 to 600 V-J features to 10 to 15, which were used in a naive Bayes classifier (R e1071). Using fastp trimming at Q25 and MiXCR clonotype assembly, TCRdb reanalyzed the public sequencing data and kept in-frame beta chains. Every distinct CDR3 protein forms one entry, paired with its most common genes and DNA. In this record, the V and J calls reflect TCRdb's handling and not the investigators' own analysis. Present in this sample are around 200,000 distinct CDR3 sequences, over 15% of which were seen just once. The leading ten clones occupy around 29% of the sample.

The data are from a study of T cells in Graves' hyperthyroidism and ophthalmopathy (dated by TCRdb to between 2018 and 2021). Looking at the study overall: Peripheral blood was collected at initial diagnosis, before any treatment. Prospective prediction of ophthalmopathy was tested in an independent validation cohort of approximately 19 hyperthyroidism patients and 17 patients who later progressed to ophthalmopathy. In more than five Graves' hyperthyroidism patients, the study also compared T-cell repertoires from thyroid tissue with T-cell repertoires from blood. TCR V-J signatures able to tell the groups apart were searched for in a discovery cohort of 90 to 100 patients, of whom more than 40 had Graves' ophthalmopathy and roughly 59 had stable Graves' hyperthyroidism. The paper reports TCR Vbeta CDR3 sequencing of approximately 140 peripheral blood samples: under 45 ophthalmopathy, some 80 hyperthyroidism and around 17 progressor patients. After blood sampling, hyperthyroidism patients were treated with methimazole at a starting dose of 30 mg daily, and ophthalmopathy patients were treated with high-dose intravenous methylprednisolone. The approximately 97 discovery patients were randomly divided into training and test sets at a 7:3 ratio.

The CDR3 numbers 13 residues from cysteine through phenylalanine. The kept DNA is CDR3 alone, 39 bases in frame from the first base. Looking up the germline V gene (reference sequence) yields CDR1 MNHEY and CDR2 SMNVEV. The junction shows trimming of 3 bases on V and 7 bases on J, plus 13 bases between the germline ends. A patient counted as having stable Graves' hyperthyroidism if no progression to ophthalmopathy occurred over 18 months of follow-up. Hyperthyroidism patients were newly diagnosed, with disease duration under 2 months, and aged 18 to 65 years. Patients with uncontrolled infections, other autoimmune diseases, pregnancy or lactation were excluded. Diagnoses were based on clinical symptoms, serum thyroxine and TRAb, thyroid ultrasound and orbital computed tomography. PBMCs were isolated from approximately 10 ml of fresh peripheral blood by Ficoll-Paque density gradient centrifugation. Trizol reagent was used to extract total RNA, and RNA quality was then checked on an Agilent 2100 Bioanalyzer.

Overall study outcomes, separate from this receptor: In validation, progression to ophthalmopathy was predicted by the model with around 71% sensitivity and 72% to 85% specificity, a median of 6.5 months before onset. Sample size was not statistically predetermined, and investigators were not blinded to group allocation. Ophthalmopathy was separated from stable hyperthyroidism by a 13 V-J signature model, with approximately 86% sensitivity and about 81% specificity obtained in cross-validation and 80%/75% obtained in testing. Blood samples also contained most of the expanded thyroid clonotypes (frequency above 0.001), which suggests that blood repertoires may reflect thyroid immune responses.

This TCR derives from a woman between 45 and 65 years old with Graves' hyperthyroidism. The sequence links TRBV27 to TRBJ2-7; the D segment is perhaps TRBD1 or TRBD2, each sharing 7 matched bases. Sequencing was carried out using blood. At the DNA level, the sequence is TGTGCCAGCAGTTTCCGGCAGGGGGGGGAGCAGTACTTC. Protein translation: CASSFRQGGEQYF.